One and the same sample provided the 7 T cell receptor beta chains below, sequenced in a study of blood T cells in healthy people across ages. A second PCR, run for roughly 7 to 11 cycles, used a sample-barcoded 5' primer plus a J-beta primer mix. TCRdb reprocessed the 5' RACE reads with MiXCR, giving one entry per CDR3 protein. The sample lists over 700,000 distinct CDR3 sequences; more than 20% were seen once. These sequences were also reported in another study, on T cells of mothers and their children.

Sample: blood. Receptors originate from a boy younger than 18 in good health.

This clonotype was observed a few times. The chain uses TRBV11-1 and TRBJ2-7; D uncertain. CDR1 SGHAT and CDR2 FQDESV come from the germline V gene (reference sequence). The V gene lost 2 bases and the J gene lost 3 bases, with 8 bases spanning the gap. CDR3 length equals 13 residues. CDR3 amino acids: CASSLSMDYEQYF. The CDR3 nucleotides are TGTGCCAGCAGCTTATCCATGGACTACGAGCAGTACTTC.

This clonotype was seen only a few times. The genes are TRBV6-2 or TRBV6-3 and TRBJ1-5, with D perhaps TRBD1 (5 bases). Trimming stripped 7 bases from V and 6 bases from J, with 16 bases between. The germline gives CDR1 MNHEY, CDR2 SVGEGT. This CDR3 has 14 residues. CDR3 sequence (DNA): TGTGCCAGCAACGAGGGCCGGGGGATTCAGCCCCAGCATTTT. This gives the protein CASNEGRGIQPQHF.

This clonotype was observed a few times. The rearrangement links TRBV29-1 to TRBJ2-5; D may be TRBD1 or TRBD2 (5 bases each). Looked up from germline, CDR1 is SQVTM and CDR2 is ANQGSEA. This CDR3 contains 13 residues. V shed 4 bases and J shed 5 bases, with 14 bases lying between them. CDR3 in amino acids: CSVVGDPFETQYF. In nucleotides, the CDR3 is TGCAGCGTTGTAGGGGACCCTTTCGAGACCCAGTACTTC.

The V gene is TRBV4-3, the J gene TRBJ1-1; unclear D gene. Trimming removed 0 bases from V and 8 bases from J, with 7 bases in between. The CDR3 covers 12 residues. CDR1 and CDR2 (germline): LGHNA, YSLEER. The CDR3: CASSQEGMEAFF. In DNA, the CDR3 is TGCGCCAGCAGCCAAGAGGGGATGGAAGCTTTCTTT.

CDR3 amino acids: CSAPWPTVQETQYF. Here the CDR3 DNA reads TGCAGTGCTCCGTGGCCGACAGTACAAGAGACCCAGTACTTC. The J gene is TRBJ2-5, the V gene TRBV20-1; perhaps TRBD1 as D (5 bases). In germline, CDR1 is DFQATT, CDR2 SNEGSKA (reference sequence). CDR3 length: 14 amino acids. Trimming cost V 5 bases and J 2 bases, with 15 bases left between them.

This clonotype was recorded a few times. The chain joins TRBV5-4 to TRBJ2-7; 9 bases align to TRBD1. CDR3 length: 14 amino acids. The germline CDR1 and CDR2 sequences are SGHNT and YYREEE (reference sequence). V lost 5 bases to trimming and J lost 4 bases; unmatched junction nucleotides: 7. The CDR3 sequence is CASRSGTGSYEQYF. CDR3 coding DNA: TGTGCCAGCAGGTCCGGGACAGGGTCGTACGAGCAGTACTTC.

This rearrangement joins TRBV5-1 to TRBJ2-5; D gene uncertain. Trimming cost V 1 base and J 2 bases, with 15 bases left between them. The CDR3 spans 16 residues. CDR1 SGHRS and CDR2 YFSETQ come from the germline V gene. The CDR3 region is CASSLSITGFQETQYF. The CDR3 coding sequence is TGCGCCAGCAGCTTGTCTATAACCGGGTTTCAAGAGACCCAGTACTTC.